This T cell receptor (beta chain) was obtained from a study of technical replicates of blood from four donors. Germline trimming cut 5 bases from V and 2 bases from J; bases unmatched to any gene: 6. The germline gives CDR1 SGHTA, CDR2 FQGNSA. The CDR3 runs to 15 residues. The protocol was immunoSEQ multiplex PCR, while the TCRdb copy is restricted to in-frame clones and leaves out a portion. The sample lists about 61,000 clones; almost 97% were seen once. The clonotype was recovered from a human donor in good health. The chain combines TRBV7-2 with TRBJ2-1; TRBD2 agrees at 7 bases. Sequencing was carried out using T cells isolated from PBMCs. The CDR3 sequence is CASSGRGETYNEQFF. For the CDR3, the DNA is TGTGCCAGCAGCGGTCGGGGGGAAACCTACAATGAGCAGTTCTTC.